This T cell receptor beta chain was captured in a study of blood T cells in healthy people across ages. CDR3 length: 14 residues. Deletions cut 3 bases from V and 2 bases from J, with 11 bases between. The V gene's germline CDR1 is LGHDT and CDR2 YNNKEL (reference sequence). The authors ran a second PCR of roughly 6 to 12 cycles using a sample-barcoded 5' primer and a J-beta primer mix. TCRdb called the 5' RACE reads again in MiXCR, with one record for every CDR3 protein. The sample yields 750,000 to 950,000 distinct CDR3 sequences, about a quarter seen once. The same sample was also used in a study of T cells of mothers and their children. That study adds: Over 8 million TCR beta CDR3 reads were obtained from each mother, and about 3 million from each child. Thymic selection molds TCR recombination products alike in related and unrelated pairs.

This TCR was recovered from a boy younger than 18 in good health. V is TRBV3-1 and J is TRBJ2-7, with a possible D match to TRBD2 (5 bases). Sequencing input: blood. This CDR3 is CASSHESSPYEQYF. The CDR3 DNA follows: TGTGCCAGCAGCCATGAATCTAGCCCCTACGAGCAGTACTTC.